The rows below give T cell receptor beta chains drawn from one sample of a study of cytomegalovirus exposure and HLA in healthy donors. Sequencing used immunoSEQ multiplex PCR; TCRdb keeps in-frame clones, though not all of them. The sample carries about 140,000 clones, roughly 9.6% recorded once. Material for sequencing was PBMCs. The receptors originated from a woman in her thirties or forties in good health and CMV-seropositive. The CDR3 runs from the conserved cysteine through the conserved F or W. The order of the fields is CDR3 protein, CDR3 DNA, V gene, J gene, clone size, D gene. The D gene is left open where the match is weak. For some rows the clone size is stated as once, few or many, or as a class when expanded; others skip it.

CDR3: CASKAGSTDTQYF
DNA: TGTGCCAGCAAAGCGGGGAGCACAGATACGCAGTATTTT
V: TRBV7-2
J: TRBJ2-3
size: .
D: TRBD2

CDR3: CASSVGSPGDYGRGLGPATEAFF
DNA: TGCGCCAGCAGCGTAGGAAGCCCCGGGGACTATGGGCGAGGGCTCGGTCCGGCCACTGAAGCTTTCTTT
V: TRBV5-1
J: TRBJ1-1
size: few
D: .

CDR3: CASRTEEVRPSPFF
DNA: TGTGCCAGCAGAACAGAGGAGGTTCGGCCGAGCCCGTTCTTC
V: TRBV2
J: TRBJ2-1
size: .
D: .

CDR3: CSVVPINPSGGSYNEQFF
DNA: TGCAGCGTCGTCCCCATAAATCCTAGCGGGGGGTCCTACAATGAGCAGTTCTTC
V: TRBV29-1
J: TRBJ2-1
size: .
D: TRBD2

CDR3: CASSIARPRETQYF
DNA: TGTGCCAGTAGTATAGCCAGGCCACGGGAGACCCAGTACTTC
V: TRBV19
J: TRBJ2-5
size: few
D: .

CDR3: CASSLGAGGPSTDTQYF
DNA: TGCGCCAGCAGCCTGGGCGCCGGGGGGCCTAGCACAGATACGCAGTATTTT
V: TRBV5-1
J: TRBJ2-3
size: few
D: .

CDR3: CASSLQQGGPEAFF
DNA: TGTGCCAGCAGCTTACAACAGGGGGGACCTGAAGCTTTCTTT
V: TRBV7-2
J: TRBJ1-1
size: few
D: TRBD1

CDR3: CASSLTGYTYEQYF
DNA: TGCGCCAGCAGCTTAACAGGGTACACCTACGAGCAGTACTTC
V: TRBV5-1
J: TRBJ2-7
size: .
D: .

CDR3: CASSPGRLAEDTQYF
DNA: TGTGCCAGCAGTCCCGGTCGACTAGCGGAAGATACGCAGTATTTT
V: TRBV6-5
J: TRBJ2-3
size: few
D: TRBD2

CDR3: CASGLRQGTGNTIYF
DNA: TGTGCTAGTGGTCTTAGACAGGGGACTGGAAACACCATATATTTT
V: TRBV12-5
J: TRBJ1-3
size: few
D: TRBD1

CDR3: CASSLDLSNQPQHF
DNA: TGTGCCAGCAGCTTAGATCTAAGCAATCAGCCCCAGCATTTT
V: TRBV7-9
J: TRBJ1-5
size: .
D: .

CDR3: CASSLRGQGGWNTEAFF
DNA: TGTGCCAGCAGCCTTAGGGGGCAGGGGGGATGGAACACTGAAGCTTTCTTT
V: TRBV5-4
J: TRBJ1-1
size: .
D: TRBD1

CDR3: CASSLLGAGQYF
DNA: TGTGCCAGCAGCTTATTGGGGGCAGGGCAGTACTTC
V: TRBV13
J: TRBJ2-7
size: .
D: .

CDR3: CASSLGRGSYGYTF
DNA: TGCGCCAGCAGCTTGGGGAGGGGTAGCTATGGCTACACCTTC
V: TRBV5-1
J: TRBJ1-2
size: .
D: .

CDR3: CASSQAGTGRYTQYF
DNA: TGCGCCAGCAGCCAAGCCGGGACAGGGCGATATACGCAGTATTTT
V: TRBV4-1
J: TRBJ2-3
size: .
D: TRBD1

CDR3: CASSPGQGITEAFF
DNA: TGCGCCAGCAGCCCGGGACAGGGAATCACTGAAGCTTTCTTT
V: TRBV4-3
J: TRBJ1-1
size: .
D: TRBD1

CDR3: CASSLGGTGTFNEKLFF
DNA: TGCGCCAGCAGCTTGGGGGGGACAGGTACCTTTAATGAAAAACTGTTTTTT
V: TRBV5-1
J: TRBJ1-4
size: few
D: TRBD1

CDR3: CASRSTSGADTQYF
DNA: TGTGCCAGCAGGTCGACTAGCGGGGCAGATACGCAGTATTTT
V: TRBV5-6
J: TRBJ2-3
size: .
D: TRBD2

CDR3: CASSLGFAATNEKLFF
DNA: TGCGCCAGCAGCTTGGGGTTCGCAGCAACTAATGAAAAACTGTTTTTT
V: TRBV5-1
J: TRBJ1-4
size: .
D: .

CDR3: CASSSLGQGNTEAFF
DNA: TGCGCCAGCAGCTCCCTGGGACAGGGGAACACTGAAGCTTTCTTT
V: TRBV5-1
J: TRBJ1-1
size: few
D: TRBD1

CDR3: CASSQRPHGQGIWSPLHF
DNA: TGTGCCAGCAGCCAAAGGCCCCACGGACAGGGGATTTGGTCACCCCTCCACTTT
V: TRBV14
J: TRBJ1-6
size: .
D: TRBD1

CDR3: CASSSNPRAGGETQYF
DNA: TGCGCCAGCAGCTCTAATCCCCGGGCAGGGGGAGAGACCCAGTACTTC
V: TRBV5-1
J: TRBJ2-5
size: .
D: TRBD1

CDR3: CASSGASGGQEQFF
DNA: TGCGCCAGCAGCGGGGCTAGCGGGGGGCAGGAGCAGTTCTTC
V: TRBV5-1
J: TRBJ2-1
size: few
D: TRBD2

CDR3: CACRVQGQLDTQYF
DNA: TGTGCCTGCAGAGTGCAGGGGCAGTTGGATACGCAGTATTTT
V: TRBV2
J: TRBJ2-3
size: few
D: .

CDR3: CASRWDRDDYGYTF
DNA: TGTGCCAGCAGATGGGACAGGGATGACTATGGCTACACCTTC
V: TRBV2
J: TRBJ1-2
size: few
D: TRBD1

CDR3: CASSVGGGDTQYF
DNA: TGTGCCAGCAGCGTAGGCGGGGGAGATACGCAGTATTTT
V: TRBV9
J: TRBJ2-3
size: .
D: TRBD2

CDR3: CASSRQGPETQYF
DNA: TGTGCCAGCAGTAGACAGGGACCAGAGACCCAGTACTTC
V: TRBV11-3
J: TRBJ2-5
size: .
D: TRBD1

CDR3: CASSPTGIAEAFF
DNA: TGTGCCAGCAGCCCCACAGGGATAGCTGAAGCTTTCTTT
V: TRBV6-5
J: TRBJ1-1
size: .
D: .

CDR3: CASGYRGLAGELFF
DNA: TGTGCCAGCGGATACAGGGGGCTGGCCGGGGAGCTGTTTTTT
V: TRBV6-1
J: TRBJ2-2
size: few
D: TRBD1

CDR3: CASSRTTTRTGGTEAFF
DNA: TGTGCCAGCAGCCGAACCACCACCCGGACAGGGGGGACTGAAGCTTTCTTT
V: TRBV7-9
J: TRBJ1-1
size: .
D: TRBD1

CDR3: CASTGTNTGELFF
DNA: TGTGCCAGTACGGGTACGAACACCGGGGAGCTGTTTTTT
V: TRBV19
J: TRBJ2-2
size: .
D: .

CDR3: CASSVDRHANTGELFF
DNA: TGCGCCAGCAGCGTGGACAGGCACGCGAACACCGGGGAGCTGTTTTTT
V: TRBV5-1
J: TRBJ2-2
size: .
D: TRBD1

CDR3: CATSRALGTEAFF
DNA: TGTGCCACCAGCAGAGCACTTGGCACTGAAGCTTTCTTT
V: TRBV15
J: TRBJ1-1
size: .
D: .

CDR3: CASSPAGRGQTSEAFF
DNA: TGTGCCAGCAGCCCGGCGGGCAGGGGGCAAACGAGTGAAGCTTTCTTT
V: TRBV5-4
J: TRBJ1-1
size: .
D: TRBD1

CDR3: CASSLEGQGLASYEQYF
DNA: TGCGCCAGCAGCTTGGAGGGACAGGGGTTAGCTTCCTACGAGCAGTACTTC
V: TRBV5-1
J: TRBJ2-7
size: .
D: TRBD1

CDR3: CASSIFGQQYF
DNA: TGTGCCAGTAGTATTTTTGGACAGCAGTACTTC
V: TRBV19
J: TRBJ2-4
size: .
D: .

CDR3: CASSFQWGQGANTGELFF
DNA: TGCGCCAGCAGCTTCCAGTGGGGACAGGGGGCGAACACCGGGGAGCTGTTTTTT
V: TRBV5-1
J: TRBJ2-2
size: few
D: TRBD1

CDR3: CASSITGAPSTDTQYF
DNA: TGCGCCAGCAGCATTACAGGGGCCCCAAGCACAGATACGCAGTATTTT
V: TRBV5-1
J: TRBJ2-3
size: .
D: TRBD1

CDR3: CASSFKRAIPDTQYF
DNA: TGTGCCAGCAGCTTTAAGCGGGCGATCCCCGATACGCAGTATTTT
V: TRBV13
J: TRBJ2-3
size: few
D: .

CDR3: CSVEPPGLTDTQYF
DNA: TGCAGCGTTGAACCGCCAGGACTCACAGATACGCAGTATTTT
V: TRBV29-1
J: TRBJ2-3
size: .
D: .

CDR3: CASSATRGGYSPLHF
DNA: TGTGCCAGCAGCGCTACTCGGGGAGGTTATTCACCCCTCCACTTT
V: TRBV6-5
J: TRBJ1-6
size: few
D: .

CDR3: CASSLRAEGGELFF
DNA: TGTGCCAGCAGCTTGCGGGCTGAGGGTGGGGAGCTGTTTTTT
V: TRBV7-2
J: TRBJ2-2
size: few
D: .

CDR3: CASSSRGLYGYTF
DNA: TGTGCCAGCAGTTCCAGGGGGCTATATGGCTACACCTTC
V: TRBV27
J: TRBJ1-2
size: .
D: TRBD1

CDR3: CAISGYTGINTEAFF
DNA: TGTGCCATCAGTGGATACACCGGGATTAACACTGAAGCTTTCTTT
V: TRBV10-3
J: TRBJ1-1
size: few
D: .

CDR3: CASSPRRGRGGYTF
DNA: TGTGCCAGCAGTCCCAGGCGAGGGCGAGGGGGCTACACCTTC
V: TRBV27
J: TRBJ1-2
size: few
D: .

CDR3: CASSSPLTTNQETQYF
DNA: TGTGCCAGCAGCTCCCCCCTGACTACAAACCAAGAGACCCAGTACTTC
V: TRBV11-2
J: TRBJ2-5
size: few
D: .

CDR3: CASRAGQGEHEQFF
DNA: TGTGCCAGCAGGGCGGGACAGGGGGAGCATGAGCAGTTCTTC
V: TRBV2
J: TRBJ2-1
size: .
D: TRBD1

CDR3: CASSPMGGGNEKLFF
DNA: TGTGCCAGCAGTCCCATGGGGGGAGGTAATGAAAAACTGTTTTTT
V: TRBV25-1
J: TRBJ1-4
size: few
D: .

CDR3: CASSVGRSTEAFF
DNA: TGTGCCAGCAGCGTAGGGAGGTCCACTGAAGCTTTCTTT
V: TRBV9
J: TRBJ1-1
size: few
D: .

CDR3: CASNRRGGNTIYF
DNA: TGTGCCAGCAACCGACGGGGTGGAAACACCATATATTTT
V: TRBV6-4
J: TRBJ1-3
size: .
D: .

CDR3: CASSEGGFGGNEQFF
DNA: TGTGCCAGCAGTGAAGGCGGGTTTGGCGGGAATGAGCAGTTCTTC
V: TRBV2
J: TRBJ2-1
size: .
D: .

CDR3: CASSLQVPSTDTQYF
DNA: TGTGCCAGCAGCTTACAGGTCCCTAGCACAGATACGCAGTATTTT
V: TRBV6-1
J: TRBJ2-3
size: .
D: .

CDR3: CASKGRSRGTEAFF
DNA: TGTGCCAGCAAGGGCAGATCAAGGGGCACTGAAGCTTTCTTT
V: TRBV6-5
J: TRBJ1-1
size: few
D: .

CDR3: CASSLGDREYGYTF
DNA: TGTGCCAGCAGCTTGGGTGACAGGGAGTATGGCTACACCTTC
V: TRBV5-4
J: TRBJ1-2
size: few
D: TRBD1

CDR3: CASSYGTLTEAFF
DNA: TGTGCCAGCAGCTACGGGACACTGACTGAAGCTTTCTTT
V: TRBV5-4
J: TRBJ1-1
size: few
D: .

CDR3: CASSEGGRRSNQPQHF
DNA: TGTGCCAGCAGTGAAGGGGGGCGCCGTAGCAATCAGCCCCAGCATTTT
V: TRBV2
J: TRBJ1-5
size: few
D: .

CDR3: CVSSFQLNTEAFF
DNA: TGCGTCAGCAGCTTCCAGTTGAACACTGAAGCTTTCTTT
V: TRBV5-1
J: TRBJ1-1
size: .
D: .

CDR3: CASSYWQGARNEQFF
DNA: TGTGCCAGCAGTTACTGGCAGGGGGCGCGTAATGAGCAGTTCTTC
V: TRBV6-5
J: TRBJ2-1
size: many
D: TRBD1

CDR3: CASSTGISNQPQHF
DNA: TGTGCCAGCAGTACCGGGATTAGCAATCAGCCCCAGCATTTT
V: TRBV6-6
J: TRBJ1-5
size: .
D: .

CDR3: CASSLGLAGVTDTQYF
DNA: TGCGCCAGCAGCCTGGGACTAGCGGGGGTCACAGATACGCAGTATTTT
V: TRBV5-1
J: TRBJ2-3
size: few
D: TRBD2